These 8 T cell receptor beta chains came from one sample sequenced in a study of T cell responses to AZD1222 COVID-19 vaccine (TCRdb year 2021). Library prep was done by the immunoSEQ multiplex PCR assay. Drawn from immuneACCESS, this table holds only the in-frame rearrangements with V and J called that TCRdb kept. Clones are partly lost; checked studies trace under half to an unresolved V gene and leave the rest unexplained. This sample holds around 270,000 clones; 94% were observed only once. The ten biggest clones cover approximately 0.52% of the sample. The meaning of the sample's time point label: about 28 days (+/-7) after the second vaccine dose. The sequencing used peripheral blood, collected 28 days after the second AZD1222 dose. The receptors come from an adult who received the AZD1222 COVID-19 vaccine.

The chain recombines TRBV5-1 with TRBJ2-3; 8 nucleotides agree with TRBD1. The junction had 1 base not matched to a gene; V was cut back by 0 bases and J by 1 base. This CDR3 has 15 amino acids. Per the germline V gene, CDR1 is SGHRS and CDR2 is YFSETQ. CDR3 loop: CASSLEGQGTDTQYF. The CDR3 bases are TGCGCCAGCAGCTTGGAGGGACAGGGCACAGATACGCAGTATTTT.

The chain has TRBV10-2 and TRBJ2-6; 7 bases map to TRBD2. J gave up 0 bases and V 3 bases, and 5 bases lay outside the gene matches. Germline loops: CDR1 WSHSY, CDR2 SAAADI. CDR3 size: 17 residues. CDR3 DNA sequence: TGCGCCAGCAGTGATCAGGCGGGAGTCTCTGGGGCCAACGTCCTGACTTTC. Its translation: CASSDQAGVSGANVLTF.

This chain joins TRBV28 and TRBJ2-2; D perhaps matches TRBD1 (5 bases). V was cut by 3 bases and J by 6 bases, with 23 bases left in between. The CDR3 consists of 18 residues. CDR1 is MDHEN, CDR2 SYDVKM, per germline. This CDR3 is CASSFKWVSGKRAGELFF. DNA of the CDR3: TGTGCCAGCAGTTTTAAGTGGGTGTCAGGGAAGAGAGCCGGGGAGCTGTTTTTT.

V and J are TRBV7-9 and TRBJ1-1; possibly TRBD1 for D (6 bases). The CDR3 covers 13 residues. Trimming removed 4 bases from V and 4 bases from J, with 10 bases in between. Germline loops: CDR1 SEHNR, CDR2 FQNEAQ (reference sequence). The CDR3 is CASSSGQSTEAFF. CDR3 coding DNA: TGTGCCAGCAGCTCCGGACAGTCCACTGAAGCTTTCTTT.

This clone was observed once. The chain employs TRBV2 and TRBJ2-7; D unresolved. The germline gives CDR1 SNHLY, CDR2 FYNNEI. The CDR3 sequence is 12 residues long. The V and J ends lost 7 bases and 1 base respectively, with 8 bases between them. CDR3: CASIIDSYEQYF. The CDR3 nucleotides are TGTGCCAGCATCATAGATTCCTACGAGCAGTACTTC.

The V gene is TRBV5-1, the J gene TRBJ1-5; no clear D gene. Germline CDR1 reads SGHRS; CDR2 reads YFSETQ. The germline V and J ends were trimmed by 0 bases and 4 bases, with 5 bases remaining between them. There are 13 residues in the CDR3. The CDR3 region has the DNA TGCGCCAGCAGCTTGGGGGAGAATCAGCCCCAGCATTTT. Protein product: CASSLGENQPQHF.

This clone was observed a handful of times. The CDR3 bases are TGCGCCAGCAGCGGGACTAGCGGGTTCTACGAGCAGTACTTC. Its protein is CASSGTSGFYEQYF. V gene TRBV5-1 combines with J gene TRBJ2-7; TRBD2 matches at 12 bases. After removal of 4 bases from V and 3 bases from J, the junction contained 2 bases not matched to a gene. This CDR3 contains 14 residues. CDR1 SGHRS and CDR2 YFSETQ come from the germline V gene.

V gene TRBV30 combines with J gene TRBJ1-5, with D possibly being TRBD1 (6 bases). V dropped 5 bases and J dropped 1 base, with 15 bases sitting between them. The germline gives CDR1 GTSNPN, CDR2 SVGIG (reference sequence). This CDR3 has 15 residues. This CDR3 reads CAWGWGAPSNQPQHF. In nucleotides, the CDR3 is TGTGCCTGGGGGTGGGGGGCTCCGAGCAATCAGCCCCAGCATTTT.